One and the same sample provided the 20 T cell receptor beta chains below, sequenced in a study of T cells in Graves' hyperthyroidism and ophthalmopathy. There were TCR beta CDR3 regions amplified from RNA transcripts. The study used the HTBI primer set for a first-round RT-PCR of the TCR CDR3. TCRdb reprocessed the multiplex PCR reads with MiXCR, giving one entry per CDR3 protein. The data contain roughly 700,000 distinct CDR3 sequences, around 15% of them singletons. Specimen: blood. These receptors all stem from a young woman with Graves' hyperthyroidism.

This clonotype occurred many times. One base away lies a much larger clone, so this may be a sequencing read error. This chain links TRBV18 with TRBJ2-3; D gene unclear. V lost 2 bases, J lost 8 bases, and 11 bases lay in between. The germline CDR1 and CDR2 sequences are KGHSH and LQKENI. This CDR3 contains 13 residues. The DNA for the CDR3 is TGTGCCAGCTCACCAGAAAGTGGGTTTACGCAGTATTTT. Translation gives CASSPESGFTQYF.

This clonotype was detected only a few times. The chain joins TRBV19 to TRBJ1-2; the D gene is possibly TRBD1 (5 bases). Germline CDR1 and CDR2: LNHDA and SQIVND (reference sequence). V gave up 7 bases and J gave up 0 bases, with 15 bases separating them. The CDR3 runs 15 residues. As DNA, the CDR3 is TGTGCCAGTACCCACCCCGGGACGGCTAACTATGGCTACACCTTC. Protein product: CASTHPGTANYGYTF.

This clonotype showed up many times. Here the CDR3 reads CASSSEDFYF. The DNA for the CDR3 is TGTGCCAGCAGCTCAGAGGATTTCTACTTC. V and J are TRBV28 and TRBJ2-5; D is uncertain. Germline values: CDR1 MDHEN, CDR2 SYDVKM. The V end was cut by 6 bases, the J end by 14 bases, with 13 bases between. The CDR3 loop spans 10 amino acids.

This clonotype appeared many times. The rearrangement links TRBV4-1 to TRBJ1-2; D not resolved. The CDR3 is made up of 16 amino acids. V shed 6 bases and J shed 4 bases, with 21 bases lying between them. Germline-derived CDR1 and CDR2 are MGHRA and YSYEKL. Here the CDR3 DNA reads TGCGCCAGCAGTCCATCAGCTGACCGCTTAACCTATGGCTACACCTTC. Translated: CASSPSADRLTYGYTF.

The chain couples TRBV18 to TRBJ2-3; 7 nucleotides agree with TRBD2. The CDR3 runs to 16 residues. V lost 2 bases and J lost 4; bases outside the gene matches: 9. The V gene's germline CDR1 is KGHSH and CDR2 LQKENI. CDR3 in DNA: TGTGCCAGCTCACCAGTCCCCGCGGGAGAGTCAGATACGCAGTATTTT. Translation: CASSPVPAGESDTQYF.

This clonotype has only a few counts. This sequence joins TRBV14 and TRBJ2-7, with 15 bases fitting TRBD2. Germline-derived CDR1 and CDR2 are SGHDN and FVKESK. Trimming cost V 4 bases and J 4 bases; bases outside gene matches: 11. The CDR3 runs to 18 residues. The CDR3 region is CASSLRTSGREGSYEQYF. For the CDR3, the DNA is TGTGCCAGCAGCCTCCGGACTAGCGGGAGGGAAGGGTCGTACGAGCAGTACTTC. The entire variable domain, with the rest obtained from reference TRBV14 and TRBJ2-7, is as follows: EAGVTQFPSHSVIEKGQTVTLRCDPISGHDNLYWYRRVMGKEIKFLLHFVKESKQDESGMPNNRFLAERTGGTYSTLKVQPAELEDSGVYFCASSLRTSGREGSYEQYFGPGTRLTVT.

This clonotype was recorded many times. This chain joins TRBV6-1 and TRBJ1-2; TRBD1 agrees at 10 bases. The CDR3 length is 13 residues. V was clipped by 6 bases and J by 6 bases; unmatched bases: 4. Germline CDR1 reads MNHNS; CDR2 reads SASEGT. CDR3 residues: CASSGTGVNGYTF. The DNA for the CDR3 is TGTGCCAGCAGCGGGACAGGGGTGAATGGCTACACCTTC.

V is TRBV7-9 and J is TRBJ2-2; 9 nucleotides match TRBD2. With 7 bases clipped from V and 8 bases from J, the junction kept 11 bases outside the gene matches. The CDR3 consists of 15 residues. Germline assignment: CDR1 SEHNR and CDR2 FQNEAQ (reference sequence). CDR3 protein: CASTTAGGPMGELFF. The CDR3 nucleotides are TGTGCCAGCACCACTGCGGGAGGGCCTATGGGGGAGCTGTTTTTT.

The gene calls are TRBV3-2 and TRBJ2-2. TRBV3-2 is described as a pseudogene. This CDR3 spans 14 amino acids. The CDR3 sequence: CTSSSLDRRGELFF. The CDR3, as DNA: TGTACCAGCAGCTCCCTTGACCGAAGGGGGGAGCTGTTTTTT.

The chain links TRBV20-1 to TRBJ1-4; perhaps TRBD1 as D (5 bases). The CDR3 is 15 amino acids. Germline CDR1 reads DFQATT; CDR2 reads SNEGSKA (reference sequence). With 1 base removed from V and 6 bases from J, the gap between germline ends came to 15 bases. CDR3 bases: TGCAGTGCTAGAGGCCCAGGGCGGAGTTATGAAAAACTGTTTTTT. It yields the protein CSARGPGRSYEKLFF.

The chain uses TRBV9 and TRBJ2-1, with 7 positions matching TRBD1. CDR1 is SGDLS, CDR2 YYNGEE, per germline. The CDR3 loop spans 19 amino acids. Trimming at V came to 2 bases and at J to 4 bases, leaving 18 bases not matched to a gene. The chain's CDR3 is CASSVSDRVMGSVYNEQFF. CDR3 nucleotides: TGTGCCAGCAGCGTTAGCGACAGGGTGATGGGCTCTGTGTACAATGAGCAGTTCTTC. The variable domain in full, completed from reference TRBV9 and TRBJ2-1, reads DSGVTQTPKHLITATGQRVTLRCSPRSGDLSVYWYQQSLDQGLQFLIQYYNGEERAKGNILERFSAQQFPDLHSELNLSSLELGDSALYFCASSVSDRVMGSVYNEQFFGPGTRLTVL.

The sample holds many counts of this clonotype. A read error may account for a junction end that differs from germline. The J gene is TRBJ2-5, the V gene TRBV6-5; no reliable D call. The CDR3 consists of 14 residues. In germline, CDR1 is MNHEY, CDR2 SVGAGI. The CDR3 protein is CASSYSAVQQTQYF. The CDR3 DNA is TGTGCCAGCAGTTACTCGGCGGTCCAACAGACCCAGTACTTC.

This clonotype was picked up many times. This rearrangement joins TRBV20-1 to TRBJ2-2, with 9 bases fitting TRBD1. The CDR3 spans 16 residues. The V gene end was trimmed by 3 bases and the J gene end by 7 bases; junction bases not matched to a gene: 12. CDR1 and CDR2 (germline): DFQATT, SNEGSKA (reference sequence). The CDR3 region has the DNA TGCAGTGCTAGCAGATCCTACAGGGGGCGGGACGGGGAGCTGTTTTTT. Translating it yields CSASRSYRGRDGELFF.

This clonotype was found many times. V and J are TRBV30 and TRBJ2-1; no definite D call. V lost 0 bases, J lost 3 bases, and 12 bases lay in between. The germline gives CDR1 GTSNPN, CDR2 SVGIG (reference sequence). The CDR3 covers 15 residues. CDR3 DNA sequence: TGTGCCTGGAGTGTAGGCCTCCTCCTCTACAATGAGCAGTTCTTC. Protein sequence: CAWSVGLLLYNEQFF.

This clonotype appeared a few times. This chain uses TRBV7-2 with TRBJ2-1, with D perhaps TRBD1 or TRBD2 (5 bases each). This CDR3 spans 15 amino acids. Germline-derived CDR1 and CDR2 are SGHTA and FQGNSA. Trimming left V 1 base short and J 6 bases short, with 13 bases between. CDR3 nucleotides: TGTGCCAGCAGCTTAGTGTCGGGGCCCGGCAATGAGCAGTTCTTC. Amino acid sequence: CASSLVSGPGNEQFF.

The V and J genes are TRBV6-2 or TRBV6-3 and TRBJ2-2, with 8 bases fitting TRBD2. This CDR3 spans 17 amino acids. Germline trimming cut 4 bases from V and 3 bases from J; bases unmatched to any gene: 10. The germline V gene encodes CDR1 MNHEY and CDR2 SVGEGT. The chain's CDR3 is CASSSLPGTRYTGELFF. The DNA for the CDR3 is TGTGCCAGCAGTTCCCTCCCCGGGACTAGATACACCGGGGAGCTGTTTTTT.

This clonotype was found a few times. This sequence joins TRBV19 and TRBJ1-5; possible D gene TRBD1, 6 bases. The CDR3 length is 13 residues. V shed 7 bases and J shed 5 bases, with 12 bases lying between them. Germline CDR1 is LNHDA and CDR2 is SQIVND (reference sequence). The CDR3 bases are TGTGCCAGTACCCCGGGGGGGCATCAGCCCCAGCATTTT. Its translation is CASTPGGHQPQHF.

This clonotype came up a few times. The chain couples TRBV20-1 to TRBJ2-4; no definite D call. V shed 5 bases and J shed 1 base, with 15 bases lying between them. Germline loops: CDR1 DFQATT, CDR2 SNEGSKA (reference sequence). The CDR3 has 15 amino acids. The CDR3 nucleotides read TGCAGTGCTCCGGCCGTGGACGTGGCCAAAAACATTCAGTACTTC. Translation: CSAPAVDVAKNIQYF.

The chain is built from TRBV29-1 and TRBJ2-7, with D possibly being TRBD2 (5 bases). The germline V gene has CDR1 SQVTM and CDR2 ANQGSEA. V lost 0 bases to trimming and J lost 6 bases, with 12 bases between them. The CDR3 sequence is 13 residues long. The CDR3 spells CSVEEGVIGEQYF. The CDR3 region has the DNA TGCAGCGTTGAAGAGGGAGTCATAGGCGAGCAGTACTTC.

This clonotype was counted a single time. The chain carries TRBV19 and TRBJ2-1, with D unclear. Germline CDR1 and CDR2: LNHDA and SQIVND (reference sequence). This CDR3 contains 17 residues. V shed 3 bases and J shed 10 bases, with 25 bases lying between them. The CDR3 reads CASSMYGPPVPVGEQFF. DNA of the CDR3: TGTGCCAGTAGTATGTACGGGCCACCGGTGCCCGTCGGCGAGCAGTTCTTC.